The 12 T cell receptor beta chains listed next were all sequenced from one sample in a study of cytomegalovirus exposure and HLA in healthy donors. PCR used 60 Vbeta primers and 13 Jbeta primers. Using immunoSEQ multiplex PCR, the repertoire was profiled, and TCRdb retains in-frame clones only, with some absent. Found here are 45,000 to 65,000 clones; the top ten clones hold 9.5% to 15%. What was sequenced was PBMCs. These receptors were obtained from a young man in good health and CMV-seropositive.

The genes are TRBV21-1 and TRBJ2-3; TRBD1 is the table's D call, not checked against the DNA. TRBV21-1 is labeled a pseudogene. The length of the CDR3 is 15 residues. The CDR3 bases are TGTGCCAGCAGCAGAGGGGGTCCGAGCACAGATACGCAGTATTTT. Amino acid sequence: CASSRGGPSTDTQYF.

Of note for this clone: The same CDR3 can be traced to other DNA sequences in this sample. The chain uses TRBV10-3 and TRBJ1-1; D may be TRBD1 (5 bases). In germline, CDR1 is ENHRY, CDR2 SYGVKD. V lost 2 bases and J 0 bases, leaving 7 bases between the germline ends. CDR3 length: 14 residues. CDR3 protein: CAISEGQMNTEAFF. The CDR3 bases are TGTGCCATCAGTGAGGGACAAATGAACACTGAAGCTTTCTTT.

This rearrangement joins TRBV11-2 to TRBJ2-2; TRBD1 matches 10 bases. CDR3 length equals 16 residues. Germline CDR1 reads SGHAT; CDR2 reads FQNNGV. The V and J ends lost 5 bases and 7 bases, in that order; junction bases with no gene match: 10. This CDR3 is CASSPQDRGKVGELFF. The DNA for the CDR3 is TGTGCCAGCAGCCCCCAGGACAGGGGGAAGGTCGGGGAGCTGTTTTTT.

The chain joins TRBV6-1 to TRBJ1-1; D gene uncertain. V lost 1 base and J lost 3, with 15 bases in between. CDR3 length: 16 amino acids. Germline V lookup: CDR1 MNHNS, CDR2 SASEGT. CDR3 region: CASSEEEGTGYTEAFF. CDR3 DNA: TGTGCCAGCAGTGAAGAAGAGGGCACGGGATACACTGAAGCTTTCTTT.

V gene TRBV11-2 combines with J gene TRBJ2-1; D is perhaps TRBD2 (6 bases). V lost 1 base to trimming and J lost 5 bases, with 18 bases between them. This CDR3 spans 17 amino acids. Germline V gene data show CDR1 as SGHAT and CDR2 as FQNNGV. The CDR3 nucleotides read TGTGCCAGCAGCTTAGGTGTCGGGAGATGGGTCAACAATGAGCAGTTCTTC. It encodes CASSLGVGRWVNNEQFF.

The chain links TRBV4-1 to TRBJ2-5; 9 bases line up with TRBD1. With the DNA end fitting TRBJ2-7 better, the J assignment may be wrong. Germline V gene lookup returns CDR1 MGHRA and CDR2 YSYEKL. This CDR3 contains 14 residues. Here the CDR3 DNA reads TGCGCCAGCAGCCAAGAAGGGACAGGGTACGAGCAGTACTTC. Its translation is CASSQEGTGYEQYF.

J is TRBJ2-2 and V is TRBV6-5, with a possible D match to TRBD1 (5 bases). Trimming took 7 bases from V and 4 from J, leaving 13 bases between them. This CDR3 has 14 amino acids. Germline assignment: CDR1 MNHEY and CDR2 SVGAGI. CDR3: CASTIDGATGELFF. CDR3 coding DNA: TGTGCCAGCACCATCGATGGGGCCACCGGGGAGCTGTTTTTT.

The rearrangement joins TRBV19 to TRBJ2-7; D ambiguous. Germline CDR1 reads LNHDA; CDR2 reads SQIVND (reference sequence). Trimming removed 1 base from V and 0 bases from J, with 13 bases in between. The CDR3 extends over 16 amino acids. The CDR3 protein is CASSIAVQRSSYEQYF. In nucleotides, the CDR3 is TGTGCCAGTAGTATAGCGGTCCAGCGCTCCTCCTACGAGCAGTACTTC.

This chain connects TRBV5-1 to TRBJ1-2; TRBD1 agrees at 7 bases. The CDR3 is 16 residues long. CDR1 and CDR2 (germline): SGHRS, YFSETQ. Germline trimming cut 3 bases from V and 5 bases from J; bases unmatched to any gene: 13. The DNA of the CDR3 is TGCGCCAGCAGCTCGACCAAGACAGGGAGTGGTTATGGCTACACCTTC. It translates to CASSSTKTGSGYGYTF. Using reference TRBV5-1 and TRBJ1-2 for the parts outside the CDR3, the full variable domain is KAGVTQTPRYLIKTRGQQVTLSCSPISGHRSVSWYQQTPGQGLQFLFEYFSETQRNKGNFPGRFSGRQFSNSRSEMNVSTLELGDSALYLCASSSTKTGSGYGYTFGSGTRLTVV.

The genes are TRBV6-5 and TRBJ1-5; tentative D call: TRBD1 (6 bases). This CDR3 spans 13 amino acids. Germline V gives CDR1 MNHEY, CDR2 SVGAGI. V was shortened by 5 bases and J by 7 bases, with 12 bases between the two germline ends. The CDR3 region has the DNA TGTGCCAGCAGTCCGTTACAGGGCCAGCCCCAGCATTTT. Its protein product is CASSPLQGQPQHF.

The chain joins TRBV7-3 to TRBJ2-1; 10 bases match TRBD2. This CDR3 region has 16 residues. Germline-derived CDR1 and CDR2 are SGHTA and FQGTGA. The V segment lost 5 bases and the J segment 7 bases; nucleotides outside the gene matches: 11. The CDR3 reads CASSPSGTSADNEQFF. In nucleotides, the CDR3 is TGTGCCAGCAGCCCCTCGGGGACTAGCGCGGATAATGAGCAGTTCTTC.

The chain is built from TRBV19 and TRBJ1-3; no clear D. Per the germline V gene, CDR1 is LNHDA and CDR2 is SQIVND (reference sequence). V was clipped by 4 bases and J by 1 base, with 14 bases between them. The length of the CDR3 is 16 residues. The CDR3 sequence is CASSTPGSSSGNTIYF. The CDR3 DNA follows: TGTGCCAGTAGTACCCCGGGTAGCTCGTCTGGAAACACCATATATTTT.